The present T cell receptor (beta chain) was sequenced within a study of T cell responses to AZD1222 COVID-19 vaccine. The overall study: Doses given second, at about 4 or about 12 weeks, were pooled.

Study results and limitations: Regions 160-218 and 743-854 dominated among vaccine-associated CD4 TCRs spanning spike. Spike-specific TCR breadth and depth grew following two AZD1222 doses. Just five or six AZD1222 recipients tested seropositive at baseline.

Measured with immunoSEQ multiplex PCR; TCRdb has only the in-frame clones, and not every one. The profile shows tens of thousands of clones, 65% to 90% of them singletons. The CDR3 totals 14 residues. Trimming cost V 6 bases and J 7 bases; bases outside gene matches: 9. Per the germline V gene, CDR1 is LNHDA and CDR2 is SQIVND (reference sequence). With respect to this clone: Its specificity is not known.

V is TRBV19 and J is TRBJ1-5; 7 bases map to TRBD1. The sample was peripheral blood, taken on day 0 of AZD1222 vaccination. The receptor was isolated from an adult in good health. In DNA form, the CDR3 reads TGTGCCAGTAGATACCCAGGGGGTGACCAGCCCCAGCATTTT. It yields the protein CASRYPGGDQPQHF.